This TCR beta chain was identified during a study of cytomegalovirus exposure and HLA in healthy donors. Germline CDR1 SGHRS, CDR2 YFSETQ. Trimming took 4 bases from V and 4 from J; bases not matched to a gene: 6. This CDR3 is 14 amino acids long. It was with 60 Vbeta and 13 Jbeta primers that the PCR ran. Authors' analysis steps: A follow-up analysis tallied some 80 million unique TCR beta chains, about 11 million shared. Assay: immunoSEQ multiplex PCR; the TCRdb copy retains only in-frame clones and omits some. For V, J and clone size, that table is used; D and trimming come from the DNA. The data hold 110,000 to 150,000 clones, with about four fifths observed a single time. Points on this clone: Its cognate antigen is unknown.

The study's findings and limits: Association of a missense DCLRE1C variant with TCR beta V- and J-gene trimming was reported in a later analysis.

The rearrangement links TRBV5-1 to TRBJ2-3; 7 bases match TRBD2. The sequence derives from a man between 35 and 55 years old in good health and CMV-seronegative. The sequencing sample was made of PBMCs. The CDR3 sequence: CASSLGGRADTQYF. CDR3 coding DNA: TGCGCCAGCAGCCTCGGGGGGAGGGCAGATACGCAGTATTTT.